This T cell receptor beta chain was retrieved from a study of shared clonotypes between healthy human individuals. Measured with immunoSEQ multiplex PCR; TCRdb has only the in-frame clones, and not every one. The sample consists of just over 2,000,000 clones, less than 95% of them appearing once. Positive CCR7 selection of CD45RO-negative cells yielded the naive CD8 cells, and terminally differentiated effector memory CD45RA+ cells were excluded. CDR1 and CDR2 from the germline V gene are SEHNR and FQNEAQ (reference sequence). The ends lost 5 bases at V and 4 bases at J; junction bases unmatched: 7. The CDR3 has 16 amino acids.

The chain links TRBV7-9 to TRBJ2-5; 13 bases align to TRBD2. The sequenced material came from naive CD8+ T cells sorted from blood. The sequence derives from a man between 18 and 29 years old in good health. In DNA, the CDR3 is TGTGCCAGCAGCGAACTAGCGGGAGGGCCATTAGAGACCCAGTACTTC. Encoded protein: CASSELAGGPLETQYF.